The rows below give T cell receptor beta chains drawn from one sample of a study of shared clonotypes between healthy human individuals. Sequenced by immunoSEQ multiplex PCR; TCRdb stores in-frame clones only, minus some. The repertoire holds millions of clones, with about 95% as singletons. The specimen sequenced was naive CD8+ T cells sorted from blood. Source of these receptors: a young man in good health. Both conserved end residues are part of each CDR3.

V: TRBV9
CDR3: CASSVYDDTDTQYF

V: TRBV6-1
CDR3: CASRRGLGGETQYF

V: TRBV9
CDR3: CASSLADQETQYF

V: TRBV11-2
CDR3: CASSLDWGYEQYF

V: TRBV5-4
CDR3: CASSLAQGGSPLHF

V: TRBV4-3
CDR3: CASSQDLNGGQPQHF

V: TRBV4-1
CDR3: CASSSHRDQETQYF

V: TRBV7-9
CDR3: CASMGAQELFF

V: TRBV4-3
CDR3: CASSQDGVSSYNEQFF

V: TRBV5-1
CDR3: CASSLERTSSYNEQFF

V: TRBV28
CDR3: CASSFWDNQPQHF

V: TRBV27
CDR3: CASSLSEGNYGYTF

V: TRBV19
CDR3: CASSMGPAYEQYF